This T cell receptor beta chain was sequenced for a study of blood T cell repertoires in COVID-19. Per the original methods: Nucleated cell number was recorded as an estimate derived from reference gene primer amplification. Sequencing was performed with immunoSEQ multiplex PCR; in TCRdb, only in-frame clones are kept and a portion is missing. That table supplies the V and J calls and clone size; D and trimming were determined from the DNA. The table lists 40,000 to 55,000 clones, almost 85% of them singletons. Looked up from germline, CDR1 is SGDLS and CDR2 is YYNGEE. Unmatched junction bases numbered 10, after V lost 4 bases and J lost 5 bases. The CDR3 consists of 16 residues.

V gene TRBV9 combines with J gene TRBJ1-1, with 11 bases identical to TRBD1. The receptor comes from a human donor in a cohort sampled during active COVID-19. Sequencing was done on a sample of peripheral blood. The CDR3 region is CASSSDPGTGGTEAFF. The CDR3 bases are TGTGCCAGCAGCTCTGATCCCGGGACAGGGGGTACTGAAGCTTTCTTT.